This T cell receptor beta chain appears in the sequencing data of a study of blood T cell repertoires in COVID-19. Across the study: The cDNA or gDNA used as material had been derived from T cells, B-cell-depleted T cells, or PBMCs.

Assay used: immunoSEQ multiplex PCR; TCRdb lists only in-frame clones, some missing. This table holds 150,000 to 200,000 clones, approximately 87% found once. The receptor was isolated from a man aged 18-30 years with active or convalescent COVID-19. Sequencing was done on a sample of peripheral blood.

In nucleotides, the CDR3 is TGTGCCAGCAGTTACTCGAAACTCGTAGATACGCAGTATTTT. It codes for CASSYSKLVDTQYF. The rearrangement uses TRBV6-2 or TRBV6-3 and TRBJ2-3; D is unclear. Trimming stripped 0 bases from V and 5 bases from J, with 9 bases between. There are 14 residues in the CDR3. Germline-derived CDR1 and CDR2 are MNHEY and SVGEGT.